This T cell receptor (beta chain) was obtained from a study of T cells in Graves' hyperthyroidism and ophthalmopathy. The source material, RNA transcripts, was used to amplify TCR beta CDR3 regions. The study used the HTBI primer set for a first-round RT-PCR of the TCR CDR3. TCRdb recomputed calls from the multiplex PCR reads with MiXCR, one row per CDR3 protein. The sample consists of 130,000 to 150,000 distinct CDR3 sequences, roughly 23% of them appearing once. The germline V gene has CDR1 SNHLY and CDR2 FYNNEI. Losses at the gene ends were 8 bases for V and 1 base for J; bases not matched to a gene: 8. The CDR3 covers 17 residues. Overall study results and limits: Ophthalmopathy was predicted by the model a median of roughly 6.6 months ahead of onset.

In this sample, this clonotype turned up many times. No antigen is known for it. This receptor was obtained from a woman aged 45-65 years with Graves' hyperthyroidism that later progressed to Graves' ophthalmopathy. The sample taken for sequencing was blood. The gene calls are TRBV2 and TRBJ2-3; 14 positions match TRBD2. The CDR3 DNA reads TGTGCCAGCGTCCCGGGACTAGCGGGAGACGGCACAGATACGCAGTATTTT. Protein: CASVPGLAGDGTDTQYF.